This T cell receptor beta chain was retrieved from a study of blood T cell repertoires in COVID-19. Cohorts were based on clinical histories the participants reported. Either two negative PCRs, clearance, or symptom resolution qualified Cohort 3 donors as recovered. The assay was immunoSEQ multiplex PCR, and TCRdb's table has in-frame clones only and misses some. This table has about 320,000 clones, approximately 88% appearing once. Germline CDR1 and CDR2: SGHVS and FQNEAQ. This CDR3 contains 16 residues. Trimming stripped 7 bases from V and 0 bases from J, with 19 bases between. The chain combines TRBV7-8 with TRBJ2-7; D might be TRBD2 (5 bases). Material for sequencing was PBMCs or T cells enriched from blood (not recorded which). The TCR comes from a man aged 25 to 40 who had recovered from COVID-19. In DNA form, the CDR3 reads TGTGCCAGCACTACCCTGGAGGCGAGGAGCTCCTACGAGCAGTACTTC. Encoded protein: CASTTLEARSSYEQYF.